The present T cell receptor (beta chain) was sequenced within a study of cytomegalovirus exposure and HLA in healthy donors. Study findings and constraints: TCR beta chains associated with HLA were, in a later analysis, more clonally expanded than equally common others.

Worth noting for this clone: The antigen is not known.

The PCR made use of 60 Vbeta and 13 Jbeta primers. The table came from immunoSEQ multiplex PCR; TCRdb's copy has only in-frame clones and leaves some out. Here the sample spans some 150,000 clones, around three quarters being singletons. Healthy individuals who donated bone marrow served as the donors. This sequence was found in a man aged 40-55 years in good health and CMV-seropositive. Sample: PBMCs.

The CDR3 nucleotides read TGTGCCAGCAGGCCCCGTGGGGGAGGGCACTATGGCTACACCTTC. Translated: CASRPRGGGHYGYTF. The chain is built from TRBV28 and TRBJ1-2; perhaps TRBD1 as D (5 bases). Trimming shortened V by 6 bases and J by 3 bases, and 17 bases separated the two germline ends. CDR3 length: 15 amino acids. CDR1 is MDHEN and CDR2 is SYDVKM in the germline V gene.